This TCR beta chain was retrieved from a study of CD8 T cells in ankylosing spondylitis. A note on this clonotype: What it binds is not known.

MiXCR was run by TCRdb on the 5' RACE reads, yielding one entry per CDR3 protein. The sample carries approximately 200,000 distinct CDR3 sequences, 10% to 15% recorded once. Study results and caveats: Those disease-linked clones were CD8+; they were also relatively rare in peripheral blood. Blood of patients with ankylosing spondylitis appeared to be characterized by a TCR beta motif of several highly homologous variants.

CDR1 and CDR2 from the germline V gene are LNHDA and SQIVND (reference sequence). The CDR3 contains 14 residues. Trimming stripped 9 bases from V and 4 bases from J, with 15 bases between. Sequenced: blood, either unsorted or a sorted T cell fraction (not recorded which). This sequence was found in a female donor with ankylosing spondylitis or in good health (not recorded which). The rearrangement joins TRBV19 to TRBJ2-2; a possible D gene is TRBD2 (5 bases). The CDR3 coding sequence is TGTGCCAGCGCTCCTAGCCTCGGCACCGGGGAGCTGTTTTTT. Protein: CASAPSLGTGELFF.